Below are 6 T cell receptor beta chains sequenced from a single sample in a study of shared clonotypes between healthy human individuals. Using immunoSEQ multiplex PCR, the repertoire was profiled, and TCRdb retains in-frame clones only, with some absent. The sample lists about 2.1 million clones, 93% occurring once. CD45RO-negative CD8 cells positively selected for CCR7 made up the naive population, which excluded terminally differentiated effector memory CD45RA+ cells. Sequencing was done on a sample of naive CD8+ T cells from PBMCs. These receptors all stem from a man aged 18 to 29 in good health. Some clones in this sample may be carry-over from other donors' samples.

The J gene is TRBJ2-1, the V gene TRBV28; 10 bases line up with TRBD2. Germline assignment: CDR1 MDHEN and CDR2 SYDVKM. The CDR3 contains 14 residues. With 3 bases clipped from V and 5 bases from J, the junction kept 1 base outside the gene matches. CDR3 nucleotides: TGTGCCAGCAGTTTTCTAGCGGGGGACAATGAGCAGTTCTTC. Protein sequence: CASSFLAGDNEQFF.

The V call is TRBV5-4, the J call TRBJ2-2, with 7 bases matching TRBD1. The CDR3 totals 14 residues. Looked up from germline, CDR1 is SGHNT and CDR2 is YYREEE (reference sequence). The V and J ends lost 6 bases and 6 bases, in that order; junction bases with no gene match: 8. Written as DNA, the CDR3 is TGTGCCAGCACCCTATACAGGGGAGCCGGGGAGCTGTTTTTT. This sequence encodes CASTLYRGAGELFF.

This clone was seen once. The CDR3 protein is CASSGGTSGGYEQYF. CDR3 nucleotide sequence: TGTGCCAGCAGCGGAGGGACTAGCGGGGGATACGAGCAGTACTTC. The chain joins TRBV7-9 to TRBJ2-7; 14 bases fit TRBD2. Germline values: CDR1 SEHNR, CDR2 FQNEAQ (reference sequence). This CDR3 contains 15 residues. Trimming removed 5 bases from V and 4 bases from J; junction bases left unmatched: 4.

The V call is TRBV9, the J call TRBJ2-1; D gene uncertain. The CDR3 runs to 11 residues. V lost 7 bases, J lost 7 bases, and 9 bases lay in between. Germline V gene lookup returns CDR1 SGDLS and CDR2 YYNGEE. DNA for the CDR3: TGTGCCAGCGGAACGAGGAATGAGCAGTTCTTC. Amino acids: CASGTRNEQFF.

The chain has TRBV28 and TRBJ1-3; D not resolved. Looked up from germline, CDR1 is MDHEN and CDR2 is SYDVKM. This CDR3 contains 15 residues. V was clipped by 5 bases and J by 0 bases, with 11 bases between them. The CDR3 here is CASSEPQVSGNTIYF. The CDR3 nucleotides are TGTGCCAGCAGTGAACCCCAGGTCTCTGGAAACACCATATATTTT.

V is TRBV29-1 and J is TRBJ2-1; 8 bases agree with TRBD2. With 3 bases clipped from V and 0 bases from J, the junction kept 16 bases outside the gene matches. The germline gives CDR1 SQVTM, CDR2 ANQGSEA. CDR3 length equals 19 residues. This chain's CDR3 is CSVDVTSATYRGSYNEQFF. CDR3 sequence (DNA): TGCAGCGTTGACGTGACTAGCGCTACCTATCGGGGCTCCTACAATGAGCAGTTCTTC.